This TCR beta chain was sequenced during a study of T cells after yellow fever vaccination. V shed 0 bases, J shed 2 bases, and the junction held 5 bases outside the gene matches. The CDR3 consists of 15 residues. Germline values: CDR1 GTSNPN, CDR2 SVGIG (reference sequence). Universal primer sites and UMIs were introduced during 5'RACE template-switching synthesis of TCR cDNA. TCRdb reprocessed the 5' RACE reads with MiXCR, giving one entry per CDR3 protein. The sample includes about 260,000 distinct CDR3 sequences, 13% of them seen just once. This clonotype has more than one count but fewer than ten. Its antigen is currently unknown. Study-wide findings and caveats: The secondary response was weaker, and its peak arrived faster, on day 5 versus 15. Most primary-vaccination clones recurred post-booster (approximately 95% CD4, over 70% CD8).

V gene TRBV30 combines with J gene TRBJ2-5, with 8 bases fitting TRBD2. Sequencing was performed on CD4+ T cells sorted from PBMCs, taken 45 days after the yellow fever booster vaccination. The receptor's source is a man aged 25-45 years who received the YFV17D yellow fever vaccine. CDR3 nucleotide sequence: TGTGCCTGGAGTGTTGGTAGCGGGATTCAAGAGACCCAGTACTTC. Encoded protein: CAWSVGSGIQETQYF.